This T cell receptor beta chain comes out of a study of blood T cell repertoires in COVID-19. The wider study: Spain, Italy and the United States supplied samples that represented acute and convalescent COVID-19. T cells, B-cell-depleted T cells, or PBMCs provided the cDNA or gDNA that served as material.

Original data processing: The authors estimated nucleated cell counts from reference gene primer amplification. Generated by immunoSEQ multiplex PCR, the TCRdb table keeps only in-frame clones and is missing some. D and trimming were read from the DNA, whereas the V and J calls and clone size are those reported in that table. The table has under 250,000 clones, over 75% seen once. Trimming at V came to 8 bases and at J to 8 bases, leaving 10 bases not matched to a gene. The CDR3 totals 14 residues. CDR1 and CDR2 from the germline V gene are MGHDK and SYGVNS. Input material: peripheral blood. This chain uses TRBV25-1 with TRBJ2-7; 12 bases agree with TRBD2. The TCR sequence derives from a man in his fifties with COVID-19, enrolled during active disease. CDR3 DNA: TGTGCCAGCTCCCGGCAGACTAGCGGGAGCAAGCAGTACTTC. Its translation: CASSRQTSGSKQYF.